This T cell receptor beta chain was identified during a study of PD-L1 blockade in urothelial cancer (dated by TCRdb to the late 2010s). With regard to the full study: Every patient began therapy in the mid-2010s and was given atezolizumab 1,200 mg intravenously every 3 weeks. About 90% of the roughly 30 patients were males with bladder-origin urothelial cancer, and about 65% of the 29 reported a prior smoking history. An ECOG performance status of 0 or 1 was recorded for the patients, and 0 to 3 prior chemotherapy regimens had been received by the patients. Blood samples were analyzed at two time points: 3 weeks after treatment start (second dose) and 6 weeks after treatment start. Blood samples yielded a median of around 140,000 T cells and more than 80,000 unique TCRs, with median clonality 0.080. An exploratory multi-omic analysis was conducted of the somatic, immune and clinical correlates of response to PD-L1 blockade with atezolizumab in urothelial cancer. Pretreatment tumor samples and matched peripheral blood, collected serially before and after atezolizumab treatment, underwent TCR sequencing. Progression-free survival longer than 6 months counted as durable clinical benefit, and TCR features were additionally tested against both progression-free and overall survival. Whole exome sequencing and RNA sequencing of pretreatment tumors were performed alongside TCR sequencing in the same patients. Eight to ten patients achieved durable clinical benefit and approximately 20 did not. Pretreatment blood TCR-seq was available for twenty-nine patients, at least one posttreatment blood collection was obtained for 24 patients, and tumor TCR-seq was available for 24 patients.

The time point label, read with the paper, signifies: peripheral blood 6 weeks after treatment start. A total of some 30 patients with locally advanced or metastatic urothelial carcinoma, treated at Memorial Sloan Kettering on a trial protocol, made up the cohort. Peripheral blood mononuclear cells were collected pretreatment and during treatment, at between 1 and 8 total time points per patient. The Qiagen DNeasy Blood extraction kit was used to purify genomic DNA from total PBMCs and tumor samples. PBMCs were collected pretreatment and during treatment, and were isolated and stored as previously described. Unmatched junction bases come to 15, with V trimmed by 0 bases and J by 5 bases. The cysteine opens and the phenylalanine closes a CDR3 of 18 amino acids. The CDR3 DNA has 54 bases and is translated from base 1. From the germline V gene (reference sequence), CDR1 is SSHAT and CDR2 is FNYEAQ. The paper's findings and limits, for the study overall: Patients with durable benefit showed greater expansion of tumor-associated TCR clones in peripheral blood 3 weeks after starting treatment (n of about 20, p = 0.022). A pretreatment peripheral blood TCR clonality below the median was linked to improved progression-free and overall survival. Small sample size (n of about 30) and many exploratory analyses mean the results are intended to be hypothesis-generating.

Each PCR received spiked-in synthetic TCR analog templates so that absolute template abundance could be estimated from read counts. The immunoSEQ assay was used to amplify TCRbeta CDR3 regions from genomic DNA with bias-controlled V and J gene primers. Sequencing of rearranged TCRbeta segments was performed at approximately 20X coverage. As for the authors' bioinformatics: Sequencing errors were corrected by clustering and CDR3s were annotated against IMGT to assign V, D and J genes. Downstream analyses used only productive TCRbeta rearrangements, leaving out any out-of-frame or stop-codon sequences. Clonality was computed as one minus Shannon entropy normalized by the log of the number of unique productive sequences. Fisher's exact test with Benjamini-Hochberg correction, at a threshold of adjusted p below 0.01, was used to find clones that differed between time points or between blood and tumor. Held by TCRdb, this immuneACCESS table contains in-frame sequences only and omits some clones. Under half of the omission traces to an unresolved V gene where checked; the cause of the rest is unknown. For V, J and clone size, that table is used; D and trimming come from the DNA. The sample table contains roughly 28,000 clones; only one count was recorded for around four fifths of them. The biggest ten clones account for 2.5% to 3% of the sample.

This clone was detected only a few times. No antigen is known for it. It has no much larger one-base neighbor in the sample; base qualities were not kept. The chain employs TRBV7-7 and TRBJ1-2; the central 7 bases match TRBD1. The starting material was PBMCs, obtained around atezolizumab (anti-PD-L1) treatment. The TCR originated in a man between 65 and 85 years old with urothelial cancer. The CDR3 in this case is CASSLALDRKEEGYGYTF. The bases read TGTGCCAGCAGCTTAGCTTTGGACAGGAAGGAGGAGGGATATGGCTACACCTTC.